The clone carrying this T cell receptor beta chain is a singleton in its sample. Its specificity is not known. V dropped 1 base and J dropped 6 bases, with 16 bases sitting between them. From germline, CDR1 is SEHNR and CDR2 FQNEAQ (reference sequence). The CDR3 length is 16 residues. CTLA-4 blockade with ipilimumab, together with focal radiation, was given to patients with chemo-refractory metastatic non-small-cell lung cancer. The sample is drawn from a study of radiotherapy plus CTLA-4 blockade in lung cancer. Study in general: The study recorded objective responses in 18% of patients and disease control in 31%. Study-wide findings and caveats: The study found tumor-derived TCR clones expanded in blood after radiotherapy plus ipilimumab. In blood, early T cell clone dynamics reportedly predicted response best, together with interferon-beta.

Assay: immunoSEQ multiplex PCR; the TCRdb copy retains only in-frame clones and omits some. The sample holds about 48,000 clones, around 88% seen once. Specimen: peripheral blood, collected from a patient treated with radiotherapy plus ipilimumab. This receptor was identified in a human donor with non-small cell lung cancer that progressed on radiotherapy plus ipilimumab. Some clones in this sample may be carry-over from other donors' samples. The chain is built from TRBV7-9 and TRBJ1-5; D is ambiguous. The CDR3 DNA reads TGTGCCAGCAGCTTAGAGTCCCCGGCGGTGGGTCAGCCCCAGCATTTT. Translation gives CASSLESPAVGQPQHF.